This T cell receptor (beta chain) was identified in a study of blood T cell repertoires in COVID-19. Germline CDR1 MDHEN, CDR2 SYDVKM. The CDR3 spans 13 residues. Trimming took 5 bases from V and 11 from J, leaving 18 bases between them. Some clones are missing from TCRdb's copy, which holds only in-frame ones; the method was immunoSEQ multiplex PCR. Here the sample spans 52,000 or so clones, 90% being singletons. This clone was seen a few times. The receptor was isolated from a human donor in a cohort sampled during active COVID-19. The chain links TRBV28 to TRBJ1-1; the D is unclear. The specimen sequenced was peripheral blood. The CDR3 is CASSPPSTGSAFF. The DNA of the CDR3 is TGTGCCAGCAGTCCACCTTCGACCGGGTCCGCTTTCTTT.